These T cell receptor beta chains were read from a single sample in a study of cytomegalovirus exposure and HLA in healthy donors. TCRdb keeps only in-frame clones here, not all; method: immunoSEQ multiplex PCR. This table has under 90,000 clones, more than 60% appearing once. The sample comprised PBMCs. These receptors were obtained from a man aged 50-60 years in good health and CMV-seropositive. CDR3s include the opening cysteine and the closing phenylalanine or tryptophan. Fields, in order: V gene, clone size, D gene, CDR3 length, J gene, CDR3 DNA, CDR3 protein. A D gene is named only where the DNA matches it firmly. Where a row states a size, it is once, few, many or the class of an expanded clone; other rows omit it.

v_gene: TRBV9
abundance: NA
d_gene: NA
len: 17
j_gene: TRBJ2-5
CDR3nt: TGTGCCAGCAGCGTAGTTGCGGGGACAGTTTACCAAGAGACCCAGTACTTC
CDR3aa: CASSVVAGTVYQETQYF

v_gene: TRBV5-8
abundance: NA
d_gene: NA
len: 18
j_gene: TRBJ1-3
CDR3nt: TGTGCCAGCAGCCCGACAGGTTCCGGGATGATGCCCGGAAACACCATATATTTT
CDR3aa: CASSPTGSGMMPGNTIYF

v_gene: TRBV16
abundance: NA
d_gene: NA
len: 13
j_gene: TRBJ1-1
CDR3nt: TGTGCCAGCAGCCGAAAGAGGGAAACTGAAGCTTTCTTT
CDR3aa: CASSRKRETEAFF

v_gene: TRBV29-1
abundance: NA
d_gene: TRBD2
len: 14
j_gene: TRBJ2-3
CDR3nt: TGCAGCGTTGAAGGGTGGGAGGGCCCAGATACGCAGTATTTT
CDR3aa: CSVEGWEGPDTQYF

v_gene: TRBV11-3
abundance: NA
d_gene: TRBD1
len: 15
j_gene: TRBJ1-2
CDR3nt: TGTGCCAGCAGCTCTCCCGGGACAGGGACCTATGGCTACACCTTC
CDR3aa: CASSSPGTGTYGYTF

v_gene: TRBV15
abundance: NA
d_gene: NA
len: 16
j_gene: TRBJ1-2
CDR3nt: TGTGCCACCAGCAGAGATAGGGGGGGGGTTTCGGTGCGCTACACCTTC
CDR3aa: CATSRDRGGVSVRYTF

v_gene: TRBV21-1
abundance: few
d_gene: NA
len: 14
j_gene: TRBJ1-4
CDR3nt: TGTGCCCCTGGGGGGCGGGGGCCGGGGGAAAAACTGTTTTTT
CDR3aa: CAPGGRGPGEKLFF

v_gene: TRBV5-6
abundance: NA
d_gene: NA
len: 15
j_gene: TRBJ1-4
CDR3nt: TGTGCCAGCAGCTCCAGCGGGGGGGCGGGGGAAAAACTGTTTTTT
CDR3aa: CASSSSGGAGEKLFF

v_gene: TRBV5-1
abundance: NA
d_gene: NA
len: 15
j_gene: TRBJ2-2
CDR3nt: TGCGCCAGCAGCTTGTCGGGGATGATCACCGGGGAGCTGTTTTTT
CDR3aa: CASSLSGMITGELFF

v_gene: TRBV29-1
abundance: NA
d_gene: TRBD2
len: 16
j_gene: TRBJ2-6
CDR3nt: TGCAGCGTTTTGGCTAGCGGGTTTGCTGGGGCCAACGTCCTGACTTTC
CDR3aa: CSVLASGFAGANVLTF

v_gene: TRBV6-5
abundance: NA
d_gene: NA
len: 11
j_gene: TRBJ1-1
CDR3nt: TGTGCCAGCAGTACAACCACTGAAGCTTTCTTT
CDR3aa: CASSTTTEAFF

v_gene: TRBV19
abundance: NA
d_gene: NA
len: 14
j_gene: TRBJ2-2
CDR3nt: TGTGCCAGTAGTATAGGGGGCCACACCGGGGAGCTGTTTTTT
CDR3aa: CASSIGGHTGELFF

v_gene: TRBV9
abundance: NA
d_gene: NA
len: 14
j_gene: TRBJ2-3
CDR3nt: TGTGCCAGCAGCTCAGGCCGTCCAACAGATACGCAGTATTTT
CDR3aa: CASSSGRPTDTQYF

v_gene: TRBV10-3
abundance: NA
d_gene: NA
len: 12
j_gene: TRBJ1-2
CDR3nt: TGTGCCATCAGTGAGTCGGAGGTTGGCTACACCTTC
CDR3aa: CAISESEVGYTF

v_gene: TRBV30
abundance: few
d_gene: TRBD2
len: 15
j_gene: TRBJ2-1
CDR3nt: TGTGCCTGGAGTGGGCCGGTAGCGGGAGGGCCTGAGCAGTTCTTC
CDR3aa: CAWSGPVAGGPEQFF

v_gene: TRBV19
abundance: NA
d_gene: TRBD2
len: 13
j_gene: TRBJ2-5
CDR3nt: TGTGCCAGTACCCTGGGGACTAACGGGGCCCAGTACTTC
CDR3aa: CASTLGTNGAQYF

v_gene: TRBV5-1
abundance: NA
d_gene: NA
len: 13
j_gene: TRBJ1-1
CDR3nt: TGCGCCAGTGAGACTGAAGGAGGGACTGAAGCTTTCTTT
CDR3aa: CASETEGGTEAFF

v_gene: TRBV5-1
abundance: NA
d_gene: TRBD1
len: 15
j_gene: TRBJ1-1
CDR3nt: TGCGCCAGCAGCTTGGCCCAGGGGGTGAACACTGAAGCTTTCTTT
CDR3aa: CASSLAQGVNTEAFF

v_gene: TRBV10-3
abundance: NA
d_gene: TRBD2
len: 17
j_gene: TRBJ2-7
CDR3nt: TGTGCCATCAGTGAGTCAGTTGGACTAGCGGCCAAATACGAGCAGTACTTC
CDR3aa: CAISESVGLAAKYEQYF

v_gene: TRBV19
abundance: NA
d_gene: NA
len: 13
j_gene: TRBJ1-1
CDR3nt: TGTGCCAGTAGTATAGATGACAGGTCTGAAGCTTTCTTT
CDR3aa: CASSIDDRSEAFF